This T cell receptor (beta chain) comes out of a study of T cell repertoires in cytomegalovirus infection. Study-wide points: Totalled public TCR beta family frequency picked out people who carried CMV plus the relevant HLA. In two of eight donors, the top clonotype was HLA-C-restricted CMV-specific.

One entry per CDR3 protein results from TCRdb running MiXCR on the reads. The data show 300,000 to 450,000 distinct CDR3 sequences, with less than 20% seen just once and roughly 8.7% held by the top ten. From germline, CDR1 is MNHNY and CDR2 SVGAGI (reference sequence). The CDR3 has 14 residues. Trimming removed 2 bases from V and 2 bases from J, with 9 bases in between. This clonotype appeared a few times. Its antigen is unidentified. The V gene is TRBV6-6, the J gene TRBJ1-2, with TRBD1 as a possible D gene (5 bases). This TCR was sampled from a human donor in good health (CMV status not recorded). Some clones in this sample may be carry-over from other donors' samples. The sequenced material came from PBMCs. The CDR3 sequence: CASSYGGSNYGYTF. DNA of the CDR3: TGTGCCAGCAGTTACGGGGGGTCCAACTATGGCTACACCTTC.